The clone carrying this TCR beta chain is identified as medium-sized (0.01 to 0.1%) from frequency. Its matching antigen is unknown. The source of the sample is a study of T cell clusters in autoimmune cytopenias. Study results and caveats: Clustering suggested that physiological T cell clusters were missing in primary autoimmune cytopenia patients. Active autoimmune hepatitis patients had around 2.7-fold fewer exclusive TRB clusters than healthy donors. TRB repertoire shifts in secondary cytopenia and chronic lymphocytic leukemia mostly reflected lymphoma, not autoimmunity.

TRB rearrangements were amplified by touch-down multiplex PCR with mixed TRB-A/B primers. From its re-call of the multiplex PCR reads, TCRdb lists each CDR3 protein once, without DNA. This table holds about 3,900 distinct CDR3 sequences. TRB amplification used around 260 ng of peripheral blood genomic DNA. Sequencing was performed on peripheral blood. The TCR sequence derives from a human donor with an autoimmune cytopenia or autoimmune hepatitis (not recorded which).

CDR3: CASKALTRGYTF. This chain links TRBV19 with TRBJ1-2. The germline gives CDR1 LNHDA, CDR2 SQIVND (reference sequence). The CDR3 is made up of 12 amino acids.